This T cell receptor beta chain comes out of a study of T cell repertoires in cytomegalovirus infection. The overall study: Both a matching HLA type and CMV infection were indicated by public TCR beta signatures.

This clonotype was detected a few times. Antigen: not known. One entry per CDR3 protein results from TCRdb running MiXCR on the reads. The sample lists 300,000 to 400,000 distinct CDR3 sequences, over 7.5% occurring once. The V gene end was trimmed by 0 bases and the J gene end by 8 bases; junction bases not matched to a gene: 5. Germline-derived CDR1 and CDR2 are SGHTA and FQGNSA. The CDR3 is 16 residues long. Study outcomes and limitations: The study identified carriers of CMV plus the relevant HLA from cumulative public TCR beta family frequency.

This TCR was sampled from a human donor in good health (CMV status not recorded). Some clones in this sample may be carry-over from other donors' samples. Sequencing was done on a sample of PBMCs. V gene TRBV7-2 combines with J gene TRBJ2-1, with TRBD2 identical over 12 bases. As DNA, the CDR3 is TGTGCCAGCAGCTTAGCGGGACTAGCGGGTGGGGATGAGCAGTTCTTC. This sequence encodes CASSLAGLAGGDEQFF.